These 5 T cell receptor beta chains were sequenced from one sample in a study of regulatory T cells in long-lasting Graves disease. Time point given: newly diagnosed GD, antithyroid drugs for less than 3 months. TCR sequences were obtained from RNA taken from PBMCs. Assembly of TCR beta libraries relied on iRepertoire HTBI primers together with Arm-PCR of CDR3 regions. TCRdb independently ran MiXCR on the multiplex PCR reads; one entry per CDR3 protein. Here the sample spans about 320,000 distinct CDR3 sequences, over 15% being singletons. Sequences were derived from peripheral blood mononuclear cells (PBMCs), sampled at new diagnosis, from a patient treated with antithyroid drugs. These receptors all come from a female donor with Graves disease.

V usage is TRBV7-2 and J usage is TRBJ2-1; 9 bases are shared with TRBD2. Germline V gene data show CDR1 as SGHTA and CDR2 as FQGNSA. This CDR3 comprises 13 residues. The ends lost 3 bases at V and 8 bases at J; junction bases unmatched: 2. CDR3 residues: CASSFGGGDEQFF. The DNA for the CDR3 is TGTGCCAGCAGCTTTGGCGGGGGGGATGAGCAGTTCTTC.

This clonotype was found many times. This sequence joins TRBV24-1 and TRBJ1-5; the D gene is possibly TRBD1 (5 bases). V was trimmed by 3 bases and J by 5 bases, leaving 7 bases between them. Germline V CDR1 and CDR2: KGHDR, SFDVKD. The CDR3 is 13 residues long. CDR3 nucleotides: TGTGCCACCAGTGATGGGACGGATCAGCCCCAGCATTTT. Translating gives CATSDGTDQPQHF.

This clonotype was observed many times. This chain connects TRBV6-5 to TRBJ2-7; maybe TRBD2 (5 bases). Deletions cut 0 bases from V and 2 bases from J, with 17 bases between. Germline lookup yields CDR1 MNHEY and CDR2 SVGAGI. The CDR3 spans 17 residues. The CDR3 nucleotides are TGTGCCAGCAGTTACTCATCCGCGGGCAGTCCGCCCTACGAGCAGTACTTC. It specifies CASSYSSAGSPPYEQYF.

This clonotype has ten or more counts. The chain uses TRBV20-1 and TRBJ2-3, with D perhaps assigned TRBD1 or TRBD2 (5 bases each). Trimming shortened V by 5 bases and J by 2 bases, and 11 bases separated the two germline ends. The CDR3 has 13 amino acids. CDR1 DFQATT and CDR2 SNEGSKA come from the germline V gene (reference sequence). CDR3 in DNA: TGCAGTGCTCTAGAGGGACCCACAGATACGCAGTATTTT. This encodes CSALEGPTDTQYF.

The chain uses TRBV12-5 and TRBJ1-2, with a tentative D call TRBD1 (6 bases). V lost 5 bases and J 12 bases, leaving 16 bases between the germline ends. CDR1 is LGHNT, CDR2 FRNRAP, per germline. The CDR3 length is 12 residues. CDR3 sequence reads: CASGPEGGRNTF. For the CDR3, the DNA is TGTGCTAGTGGTCCCGAGGGGGGGAGGAACACCTTC. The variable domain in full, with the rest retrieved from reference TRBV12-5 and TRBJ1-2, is DARVTQTPRHKVTEMGQEVTMRCQPILGHNTVFWYRQTMMQGLELLAYFRNRAPLDDSGMPKDRFSAEMPDATLATLKIQPSEPRDSAVYFCASGPEGGRNTFGSGTRLTVV.